The clone carrying this T cell receptor (beta chain) was detected only once. Reverse transcription used about 0.45 to 1 ug RNA and random hexamers. MiXCR, run by TCRdb on the immunoSEQ multiplex PCR reads, gives a single entry per CDR3 protein. The top ten clones hold about 0.26% of a sample with 120,000 to 150,000 distinct CDR3 sequences, about 93% of them seen once. These data originate in a study of CD8 T cells in Susac syndrome. CDR3 length: 20 residues. CDR1 is MGHRA and CDR2 is YSYEKL in the germline V gene. V lost 2 bases and J lost 6; bases outside the gene matches: 20. The sequenced material came from CD8+ T cells from PBMCs. This clonotype was sampled from a human donor in good health. The V call is TRBV4-1, the J call TRBJ2-1; 9 positions agree with TRBD2. CDR3 amino acids: CASSQSRQATIAGDFNEQFF. Written as DNA, the CDR3 is TGCGCCAGCAGCCAATCGAGACAGGCAACAATAGCGGGAGATTTCAATGAGCAGTTCTTC.